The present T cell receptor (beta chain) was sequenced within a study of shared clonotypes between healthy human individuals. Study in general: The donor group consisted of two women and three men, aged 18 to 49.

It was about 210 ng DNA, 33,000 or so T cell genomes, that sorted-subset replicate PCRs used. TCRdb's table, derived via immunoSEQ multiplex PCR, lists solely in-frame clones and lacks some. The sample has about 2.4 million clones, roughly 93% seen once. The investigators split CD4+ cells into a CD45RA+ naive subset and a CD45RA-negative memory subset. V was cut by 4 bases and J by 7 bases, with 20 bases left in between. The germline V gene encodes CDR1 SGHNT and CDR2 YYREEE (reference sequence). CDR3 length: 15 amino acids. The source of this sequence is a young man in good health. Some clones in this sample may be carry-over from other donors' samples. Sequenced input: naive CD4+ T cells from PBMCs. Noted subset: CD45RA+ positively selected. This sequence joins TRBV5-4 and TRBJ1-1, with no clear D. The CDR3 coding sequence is TGTGCCAGCAGCAATGGTTGGGAGTCTCTAGGTGAAGCTTTCTTT. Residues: CASSNGWESLGEAFF.